This T cell receptor beta chain was identified in a study of blood T cell repertoires in COVID-19. As for the study in general: There were acute and convalescent COVID-19 samples, and they came from the United States, Italy and Spain. PBMCs, B-cell-depleted T cells, or T cells were the source of the cDNA or gDNA that made up the material.

Original methodology: Amplified reference gene primers provided the basis for estimating nucleated cell counts. The method was immunoSEQ multiplex PCR; TCRdb's version includes in-frame clones alone and lacks a portion of them. Clonal size and the V and J genes are those of that table, whereas D and trimming came from the DNA. The sample carries 170,000 or so clones, 75% to 85% recorded once. This CDR3 is 13 amino acids long. V lost 0 bases, J lost 6 bases, and 6 bases lay in between. The germline V gene has CDR1 MNHEY and CDR2 SVGEGT. The V and J genes are TRBV6-2 or TRBV6-3 and TRBJ1-5; D is ambiguous. The specimen was peripheral blood. The source of this sequence is a human donor in a cohort sampled during active COVID-19. The CDR3 bases are TGTGCCAGCAGTTACTCCCTGAGTCAGCCCCAGCATTTT. Protein product: CASSYSLSQPQHF.